The rows below give T cell receptor beta chains drawn from one sample of a study of cytomegalovirus exposure and HLA in healthy donors. TCRdb's copy holds only in-frame clones and misses some; the assay was immunoSEQ multiplex PCR. Altogether some 93,000 clones are present, around 84% being singletons, with the ten largest covering 3.3%. Material for sequencing was PBMCs. Receptors were obtained from a woman aged 40 to 49 in good health and CMV-seronegative. Each CDR3 is given with its conserved first and last residue. Each record gives: V gene, clone size, D gene, J gene, CDR3 DNA, CDR3 protein. The D gene is left open where the match is weak. For some rows the clone size is stated as once, few or many, or as a class when expanded; others skip it.

V: TRBV7-3; size: -; D: -; J: TRBJ2-7; DNA: TGTGCCAGCAGCCATATCCCGGGCTACGAGCAGTACTTC; CDR3: CASSHIPGYEQYF
V: TRBV6-4; size: -; D: -; J: TRBJ2-3; DNA: TGTGCCAGCAGTGAGTCGGAGCACACAGATACGCAGTATTTT; CDR3: CASSESEHTDTQYF
V: TRBV19; size: once; D: -; J: TRBJ1-2; DNA: TGTGCCAGTAGCCAACCTCTGGTGGACACCTATGGCTACACCTTC; CDR3: CASSQPLVDTYGYTF
V: TRBV10-3; size: few; D: TRBD1; J: TRBJ1-1; DNA: TGTGCCATCAGGGGGGACAGGGGTAGGGAGACTGAAGCTTTCTTT; CDR3: CAIRGDRGRETEAFF
V: TRBV19; size: once; D: -; J: TRBJ1-2; DNA: TGTGCCAGTATGGACATCATGAACTATGGCTACACCTTC; CDR3: CASMDIMNYGYTF
V: TRBV5-1; size: once; D: -; J: TRBJ2-3; DNA: TGCGCCAGCAGACCGATACTAGGGGGAGATACGCAGTATTTT; CDR3: CASRPILGGDTQYF
V: TRBV15; size: once; D: -; J: TRBJ1-2; DNA: TGTGCCACCAGCAGAGATCGGGGGGTCGGCTACACCTTC; CDR3: CATSRDRGVGYTF
V: TRBV9; size: -; D: TRBD2; J: TRBJ2-1; DNA: TGTGCCAGCAGCGTAGCGGCTAGCGGCCTGTACAATGAGCAGTTCTTC; CDR3: CASSVAASGLYNEQFF
V: TRBV28; size: -; D: -; J: TRBJ1-2; DNA: TGTGCCAGCAGTTCGTATCTGTATGGCTACACCTTC; CDR3: CASSSYLYGYTF
V: TRBV28; size: -; D: -; J: TRBJ1-2; DNA: TGTGCCAGCAGCCAATCTTTCGCTTTCAGGGTTGATACCTATGGCTACACCTTC; CDR3: CASSQSFAFRVDTYGYTF
V: TRBV29-1; size: -; D: -; J: TRBJ1-5; DNA: TGCAGCTTCCTCTCGGGATTTAGCAATCAGCCCCAGCATTTT; CDR3: CSFLSGFSNQPQHF
V: TRBV19; size: -; D: TRBD2; J: TRBJ2-4; DNA: TGTGCCAGTAGTAACGCGGGACTAGCGGGAGCGACGCTCGAGTCCAAAAACATTCAGTACTTC; CDR3: CASSNAGLAGATLESKNIQYF
V: TRBV20-1; size: -; D: -; J: TRBJ2-7; DNA: TGCAGTGCTATGAACGGCGAGCAGTACTTC; CDR3: CSAMNGEQYF
V: TRBV30; size: few; D: -; J: TRBJ1-1; DNA: TGTGCCTGGAGTGTACGCAGGATGAACACTGAAGCTTTCTTT; CDR3: CAWSVRRMNTEAFF
V: TRBV4-3; size: few; D: TRBD1; J: TRBJ2-1; DNA: TGCGCCAGCAGCCAAGTCCGACAGGGTGGGCAGTTCTTC; CDR3: CASSQVRQGGQFF
V: TRBV7-9; size: once; D: -; J: TRBJ2-7; DNA: TGTGCCAGCAGCTCGTATACTTACGAGCAGTACTTC; CDR3: CASSSYTYEQYF
V: TRBV28; size: -; D: -; J: TRBJ2-7; DNA: TGTGCCAGCAGTGGCAGGGTCGTTTACGAGCAGTACTTC; CDR3: CASSGRVVYEQYF
V: TRBV5-6; size: few; D: TRBD1; J: TRBJ1-2; DNA: TGTGCCAGCAGCGGGACAGGGAACTATGGCTACACCTTC; CDR3: CASSGTGNYGYTF